This T cell receptor beta chain was sequenced during a study of radiation and T cells in renal cell carcinoma. Of note for this clone: Its specificity is not known.

Germline values: CDR1 LGHNA, CDR2 YNFKEQ. The CDR3 extends over 15 amino acids. With 0 bases clipped from V and 6 bases from J, the junction kept 7 bases outside the gene matches. As for time point: baseline pretreatment blood. Treatment defined: 15 Gy SBRT to primary tumor, nephrectomy 4 weeks later. Some clones are missing from TCRdb's copy, which holds only in-frame ones; the method was immunoSEQ multiplex PCR. The sample gives about 140,000 clones, approximately 82% of which show up once; 20% to 25% is in the top ten. General study findings and limits: In blood, top tumor clones expanded by 2 weeks, shrinking by 4.

The material was blood, obtained from a patient whose treatment included radiotherapy and nephrectomy. This receptor was identified in a woman between 50 and 59 years old with renal cell carcinoma. The J gene is TRBJ1-2, the V gene TRBV4-2, with 7 bases lining up with TRBD1. The CDR3, as DNA: TGTGCCAGCAGCCAAGATCTTGGGCAGGGGGATGGCTACACCTTC. Translation: CASSQDLGQGDGYTF.